Listed below are T cell receptor beta chains from one sample, sequenced in a study of blood T cell repertoires in COVID-19. Generated by immunoSEQ multiplex PCR, the TCRdb table keeps only in-frame clones and is missing some. Of approximately 70,000 clones in the sample, roughly nine tenths were seen once. The material sequenced was peripheral blood. These receptors were taken from a man aged 50 or older with COVID-19, enrolled during active disease. Each CDR3 is given with its conserved first and last residue. Fields, in order: clone size, V gene, J gene, D gene, CDR3 DNA, CDR3 protein. The D gene is left open where the match is weak. Rows give clone size only sometimes, using once, few, many, or a class for an expanded clone.

>NA|TRBV10-2|TRBJ2-1|NA
TGCGCCAGCAGTGAGTACCAGGGAGGGCAGTTCTTC
CASSEYQGGQFF
>NA|TRBV19|TRBJ2-7|TRBD1
TGTGCCAGTAGTATAAGGACAGGGGGGACCTACGAGCAGTACTTC
CASSIRTGGTYEQYF
>NA|TRBV28|TRBJ2-7|NA
TGTGCCAGCAGTCCCCGGACAGCTATCTACGAGCAGTACTTC
CASSPRTAIYEQYF
>once|TRBV7-8|TRBJ2-5|TRBD1
TGTGCCAGCAGCCCCAGGACAGGGACGAAACAAGAGACCCAGTACTTC
CASSPRTGTKQETQYF
>NA|TRBV19|TRBJ1-1|TRBD1
TGTGCCAGTAGTATTAAGGGGGCCAACACTGAAGCTTTCTTT
CASSIKGANTEAFF
>NA|TRBV20-1|TRBJ2-5|NA
TGCAGTGCTAGTAAACCCGGCGGGACAGGGGGACTAGCGGGAGAGACCCAGTACTTC
CSASKPGGTGGLAGETQYF
>NA|TRBV5-1|TRBJ2-5|TRBD1
TGCGCCAGCAGCCCAGGGGGTTGGGGGCAAGAGACCCAGTACTTC
CASSPGGWGQETQYF
>NA|TRBV29-1|TRBJ2-1|TRBD2
TGCAGCGCTCGAGGGGATAGCGGGACCCCGCCTGTCTACAATGAGCAGTTCTTC
CSARGDSGTPPVYNEQFF
>NA|TRBV2|TRBJ2-1|NA
TGTGCCAGCACTAGACAGGTCTCCTACAATGAGCAGTTCTTC
CASTRQVSYNEQFF
>NA|TRBV6-5|TRBJ2-7|TRBD2
TGTGCCAGCGCCCCGCTAGCGGGAGTGTACGAGCAGTACTTC
CASAPLAGVYEQYF
>NA|TRBV5-1|TRBJ2-6|TRBD1
TGCGCCAGCAGCTCGGACAGGCCTGGGGCCAACGTCCTGACTTTC
CASSSDRPGANVLTF
>NA|TRBV9|TRBJ1-4|TRBD1
TGTGCCAGCAGCGTAGGGGCAGGGGGCGGCGATGAAAAACTGTTTTTT
CASSVGAGGGDEKLFF
>few|TRBV6-6|TRBJ1-1|TRBD1
TGTGCCAGCAGTGAGGGGGCTGGGAACACTGAAGCTTTCTTT
CASSEGAGNTEAFF
>NA|TRBV30|TRBJ2-7|NA
TGTGCCTGGAGTCACCCCGGTGGAGGAGGGAGCATGGGCGAGCAGTACTTC
CAWSHPGGGGSMGEQYF
>NA|TRBV3-1/TRBV3-2|TRBJ1-3|NA
TGTGCCAGCAGCCAAGACACAGGGTTAGGAAACACCATATATTTT
CASSQDTGLGNTIYF
>NA|TRBV29-1|TRBJ1-3|NA
TGCAGCGTTACAACAGAGTATAGAAACACCATATATTTT
CSVTTEYRNTIYF
>NA|TRBV4-2|TRBJ2-3|NA
TGTGCCAGCAGCCAGGACCGGGACATAACAGATACGCAGTATTTT
CASSQDRDITDTQYF
>NA|TRBV19|TRBJ2-4|NA
TGTGCCAGTAGTATAGGCAGGGGAGACAAAAACATTCAGTACTTC
CASSIGRGDKNIQYF
>NA|TRBV11-2|TRBJ2-1|TRBD1
TGTGCCAGCAGCTCGACCGGGACAGAGGCCTACAATGAGCAGTTCTTC
CASSSTGTEAYNEQFF
>NA|TRBV30|TRBJ2-6|NA
TGTGCCTGGAGTGTGGAGGGCTCTGGGGCCAACGTCCTGACTTTC
CAWSVEGSGANVLTF
>NA|TRBV11-1|TRBJ1-1|NA
TGTGCCAGCAGCGCCCGTCCCGCGGCCAACACTGAAGCTTTCTTT
CASSARPAANTEAFF
>NA|TRBV14|TRBJ1-3|NA
TGTGCCAGCAGCCAAGACGAACAATCTGGAAACACCATATATTTT
CASSQDEQSGNTIYF
>NA|TRBV5-1|TRBJ2-7|NA
TGCGCCAGCAGCTCGGGACTCAACTACGAGCAGTACTTC
CASSSGLNYEQYF
>NA|TRBV28|TRBJ1-2|TRBD1
TGTGCCAGTACAGGGGACCGTTATGGCTACACCTTC
CASTGDRYGYTF
>NA|TRBV4-3|TRBJ1-2|TRBD1
TGCGCCAGCAGCCAGGGACAGGGGACCTATGGCTACACCTTC
CASSQGQGTYGYTF
>NA|TRBV18|TRBJ1-1|NA
TGTGCCAGCTCACCCTACAGGGTGAACACTGAAGCTTTCTTT
CASSPYRVNTEAFF
>few|TRBV3-1/TRBV3-2|TRBJ2-1|NA
TGTGCCAGCAGCCGAGACTCGGTTGCGACTACCTACAATGAGCAGTTCTTC
CASSRDSVATTYNEQFF
>NA|TRBV10-3|TRBJ2-3|TRBD2
TGTGGCTCGGCTAGCGGCATGGAAGGGGGCACAGATACGCAGTATTTT
CGSASGMEGGTDTQYF
>NA|TRBV3-1/TRBV3-2|TRBJ2-1|TRBD2
TGTGCCAGCAGCCAAGGCCTTAGCGGGAGGGACTACAATGAGCAGTTCTTC
CASSQGLSGRDYNEQFF
>few|TRBV6-5|TRBJ2-7|TRBD2
TGTGCCAGCAGTAGCCGGACTAGCGGCGCCTACGAGCAGTACTTC
CASSSRTSGAYEQYF
>NA|TRBV4-3|TRBJ2-7|NA
TGCGCCAGCAGCCGTGGGTCACAGCAACCCTACGAGCAGTACTTC
CASSRGSQQPYEQYF
>NA|TRBV4-1|TRBJ2-1|TRBD2
TGCGCCAGCAGCCAAGATCGAGGAGCGGGAGGGCTCAGCTCCTACAATGAGCAGTTCTTC
CASSQDRGAGGLSSYNEQFF
>NA|TRBV5-5|TRBJ2-3|TRBD2
TGTGCCAGCAGCTCCACTAGCGGGGTCACAGATACGCAGTATTTT
CASSSTSGVTDTQYF
>NA|TRBV18|TRBJ2-2|TRBD2
TGTGCCAGCTCACCACCGGCGGCTAGCGGGAGGTCCGGGGAGCTGTTTTTT
CASSPPAASGRSGELFF
>NA|TRBV6-6|TRBJ2-1|TRBD1
TGTGCCAGCAGTGACGGGACAGGGGCCCACAATGAGCAGTTCTTC
CASSDGTGAHNEQFF
>NA|TRBV28|TRBJ1-6|TRBD1
TGTGCCAGCAGTTCGACCTCCGGGACAGGTTCACCCCTCCACTTT
CASSSTSGTGSPLHF
>NA|TRBV19|TRBJ2-2|NA
TGTGCCAGTAGTATACTCAGGGATGGCGGGGAGCTGTTTTTT
CASSILRDGGELFF
>NA|TRBV21-1|TRBJ2-1|NA
TGTGCCAGCAGCAAACTTGGAGAGAGGCAGTTCTTC
CASSKLGERQFF
>NA|TRBV2|TRBJ1-4|TRBD1
TGTGCCAGCAGTTCCTCCTCACAGGGGGTCCAAGGGGGACTGTTTTTT
CASSSSSQGVQGGLFF
>NA|TRBV15|TRBJ1-5|TRBD1
TGTGCCACCGGACAGGAGAGCAATCAGCCCCAGCATTTT
CATGQESNQPQHF
>NA|TRBV4-1|TRBJ2-2|TRBD1
TGCGCCAGCAGCCAATTGCCGGGACAGAAAAGATCCGGGGAGCTGTTTTTT
CASSQLPGQKRSGELFF
>NA|TRBV4-1|TRBJ2-1|TRBD2
TGCGCCAGCAGCCAAGTAGTCGGGACTACTTACAATGAGCAGTTCTTC
CASSQVVGTTYNEQFF
>NA|TRBV24-1|TRBJ1-5|NA
TGTGCCACCAGTGATCCAGGGGTCGAGCAGCCCCAGCATTTT
CATSDPGVEQPQHF
>NA|TRBV30|TRBJ2-2|TRBD2
TGTGCCTGGAGTGTAACTAGCGGGAACACCGGGGAGCTGTTTTTT
CAWSVTSGNTGELFF
>NA|TRBV2|TRBJ2-4|NA
TGTGCCAGCAGTGACCCCCAGGACATTCAGTACTTC
CASSDPQDIQYF
>NA|TRBV28|TRBJ2-3|TRBD1
TGTGCCAGCAGGGGCGAGGACAGGGCTAGCACAGATACGCAGTATTTT
CASRGEDRASTDTQYF
>NA|TRBV4-1|TRBJ2-3|TRBD2
TGCGCCAGCAGCCAAACTAGCGACCGCACAGATACGCAGTATTTT
CASSQTSDRTDTQYF
>NA|TRBV6-5|TRBJ1-1|NA
TGTGCCAGCAGGAAAAACCAGGGCCCTGAAGCTTTCTTT
CASRKNQGPEAFF
>NA|TRBV28|TRBJ1-1|TRBD1
TGTGCCAGCACCCTCTCCAAGGGGGCGAATACTGAAGCTTTCTTT
CASTLSKGANTEAFF
>NA|TRBV18|TRBJ2-1|NA
TGTGCCAGCTCACGGGATAGCGCCGGAGTGAAGTTCTTC
CASSRDSAGVKFF
>NA|TRBV5-4|TRBJ2-3|NA
TGTGCCAGCAGCGCTCCGACTAGGGGTACAGATACGCAGTATTTT
CASSAPTRGTDTQYF